These T cell receptor beta chains were read from a single sample in a study of blood T cell repertoires in COVID-19. Measured with immunoSEQ multiplex PCR; TCRdb has only the in-frame clones, and not every one. The data contain 150,000 to 250,000 clones, approximately 82% of them singletons. Sequencing used peripheral blood. The receptors were gathered from a human donor with acute or convalescent COVID-19. The donor label of this sample is uncertain. CDR3s include the opening cysteine and the closing phenylalanine or tryptophan. A D gene is named only where the DNA matches it firmly. Expanded clones are given a class, and other clones once, few, many or no size at all.

D gene,clone size,CDR3 length,J gene,V gene,CDR3 DNA,CDR3 protein
-,-,17,TRBJ1-1,TRBV18,TGTGCCAGCTCACCCACCAATGGGGCCGCGATGAACACTGAAGCTTTCTTT,CASSPTNGAAMNTEAFF
-,-,14,TRBJ2-5,TRBV4-3,TGCGCCAGCAGCCAAGTAAGCGGACAAGAGACCCAGTACTTC,CASSQVSGQETQYF
-,once,14,TRBJ2-1,TRBV27,TGTGCCAGCAGGCGACAGGTTGCTGACAATGAGCAGTTCTTC,CASRRQVADNEQFF
TRBD1,-,15,TRBJ1-4,TRBV10-3,TGTGCCATCAGTGAGCAACAGGGGACTAATGAAAAACTGTTTTTT,CAISEQQGTNEKLFF
TRBD1,-,15,TRBJ1-6,TRBV27,TGTGCCAGCAGTTTAAAGGGACAGGGAGATTCACCCCTCCACTTT,CASSLKGQGDSPLHF
-,-,10,TRBJ1-1,TRBV2,TGTGCCAGCAGAGCCGAGAAAGCTTTCTTT,CASRAEKAFF
TRBD1,-,13,TRBJ1-6,TRBV6-5,TGTGCCACCTGGGACAGAAAAATTTCACCCCTCCACTTT,CATWDRKISPLHF
-,once,13,TRBJ1-6,TRBV10-3,TGTGCCATCAGGCACGCTTCGGATTCACCCCTCCACTTT,CAIRHASDSPLHF
TRBD1,-,16,TRBJ1-5,TRBV28,TGTGCCAGCAATTCGGACAGGGCAGGGTACCCAGGAGCCCAGCATTTT,CASNSDRAGYPGAQHF
-,-,14,TRBJ2-7,TRBV28,TGTGCCAGCAGTTTATTAGGGGCCATCCACGAGCAGTACTTC,CASSLLGAIHEQYF
TRBD1,-,18,TRBJ2-3,TRBV10-2,TGCGCCAGCAGTGACGGGACAGGAGGCTTTGGAAGCACAGATACGCAGTATTTT,CASSDGTGGFGSTDTQYF
TRBD2,-,17,TRBJ2-5,TRBV9,TGTGCCAGCAGCGGCCTCGCGGGATCTAGCGGGCGGGAGACCCAGTACTTC,CASSGLAGSSGRETQYF
-,-,12,TRBJ1-5,TRBV9,TGTGCCAGCAGCGGAGGTGATCAGCCCCAGCATTTT,CASSGGDQPQHF
-,-,13,TRBJ2-7,TRBV18,TGTGCCAGCCGGGGACTTCCCTCGGGGGAGCAGTACTTC,CASRGLPSGEQYF
-,-,19,TRBJ2-6,TRBV4-1,TGCGCCAGCAGCCAACAACTTGTGAGGGTTGGTGCTGGGGCCAACGTCCTGACTTTC,CASSQQLVRVGAGANVLTF
-,-,14,TRBJ2-7,TRBV9,TGTGCCAGCAGCGTATCCCGGGACTTCTACGAGCAGTACTTC,CASSVSRDFYEQYF
-,-,15,TRBJ1-2,TRBV19,TGTGCCAGCTCCCGGGACACCAAGTCTAACTATGGCTACACCTTC,CASSRDTKSNYGYTF
TRBD2,-,15,TRBJ2-1,TRBV24-1,TGTGCCACCAGTGCACCGCTAGCGGGATCACAGGAGCAGTTCTTC,CATSAPLAGSQEQFF
-,few,13,TRBJ2-7,TRBV27,TGTGCCAGCAGTTTTGCCCAAACAGCCAAGCAGTACTTC,CASSFAQTAKQYF
TRBD2,-,15,TRBJ2-1,TRBV5-1,TGCGCCAGCAGCCGACTAGCGGGAGTGGAAAATGAGCAGTTCTTC,CASSRLAGVENEQFF
TRBD1,medium-sized,15,TRBJ2-1,TRBV6-2/TRBV6-3,TGTGCCAGCAGTAGAACAGGGGGCGATTACAATGAGCAGTTCTTC,CASSRTGGDYNEQFF
TRBD1,-,14,TRBJ2-1,TRBV2,TGTGCCAGCAGAATGGACAGGGGGCGGGATGAGCAGTTCTTC,CASRMDRGRDEQFF
TRBD1,-,16,TRBJ1-1,TRBV28,TGTGCCAGCAGTTTAGCCCCGGGACAGGGGAACACTGAAGCTTTCTTT,CASSLAPGQGNTEAFF
TRBD2,few,14,TRBJ2-2,TRBV3-1/TRBV3-2,TGTGCCAGCAGCCCCTGGGGGGGGACCGGGGAGCTGTTTTTT,CASSPWGGTGELFF
TRBD2,-,15,TRBJ2-1,TRBV2,TGTGCCACCGGGACTAGCGGGAAGGGGTTGCATGAGCAGTTCTTC,CATGTSGKGLHEQFF
-,-,14,TRBJ2-1,TRBV5-8,TGTGCCAGAGGATCTAGCGTCACCTACAATGAGCAGTTCTTC,CARGSSVTYNEQFF
TRBD2,once,14,TRBJ2-3,TRBV6-2/TRBV6-3,TGTGCCAGCACCCCCCCAGCGGGGACAGATACGCAGTATTTT,CASTPPAGTDTQYF
-,-,13,TRBJ1-5,TRBV12-3/TRBV12-4,TGTGCCAGCAGACAGGGTTTCAATCAGCCCCAGCATTTT,CASRQGFNQPQHF
TRBD1,-,13,TRBJ2-5,TRBV19,TGTGCCAGTAGCCTACAGGGGGTTGGGACCCAGTACTTC,CASSLQGVGTQYF
-,-,13,TRBJ1-5,TRBV27,TGTGCCAGCAGCAGGGAACTCCGTCAGCCCCAGCATTTT,CASSRELRQPQHF